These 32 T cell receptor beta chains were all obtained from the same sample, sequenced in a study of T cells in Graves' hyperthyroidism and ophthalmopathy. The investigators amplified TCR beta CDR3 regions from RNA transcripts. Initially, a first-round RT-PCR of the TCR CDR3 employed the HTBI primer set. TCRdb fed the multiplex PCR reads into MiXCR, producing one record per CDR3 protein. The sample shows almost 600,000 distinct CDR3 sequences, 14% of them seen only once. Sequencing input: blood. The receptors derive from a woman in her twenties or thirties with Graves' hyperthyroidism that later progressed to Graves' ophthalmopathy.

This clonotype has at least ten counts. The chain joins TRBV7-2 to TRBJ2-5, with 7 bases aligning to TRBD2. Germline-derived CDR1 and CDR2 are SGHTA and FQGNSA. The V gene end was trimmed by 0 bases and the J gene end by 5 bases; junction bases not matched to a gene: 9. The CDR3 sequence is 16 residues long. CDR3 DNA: TGTGCCAGCAGCTTAGCGGCTAGCGGAGGGTCGGAGACCCAGTACTTC. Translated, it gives CASSLAASGGSETQYF.

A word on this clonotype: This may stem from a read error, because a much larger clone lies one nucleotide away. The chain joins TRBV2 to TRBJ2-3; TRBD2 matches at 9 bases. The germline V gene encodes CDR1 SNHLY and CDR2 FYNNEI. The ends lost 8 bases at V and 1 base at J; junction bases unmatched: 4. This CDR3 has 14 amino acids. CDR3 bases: TGTGCCAGCGGTGGCGGGAGGGGCACAGATACGCAGTATTTT. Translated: CASGGGRGTDTQYF.

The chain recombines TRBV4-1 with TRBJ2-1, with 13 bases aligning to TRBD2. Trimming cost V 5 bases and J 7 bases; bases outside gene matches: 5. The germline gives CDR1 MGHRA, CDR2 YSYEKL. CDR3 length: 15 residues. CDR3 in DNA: TGCGCCAGCAGCATACTAGCGGGAGGGCCGAATGAGCAGTTCTTC. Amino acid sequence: CASSILAGGPNEQFF.

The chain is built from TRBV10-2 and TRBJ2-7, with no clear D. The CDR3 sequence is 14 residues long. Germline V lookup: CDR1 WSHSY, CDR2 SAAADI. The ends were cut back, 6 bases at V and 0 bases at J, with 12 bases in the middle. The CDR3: CASSEQLYSYEQYF. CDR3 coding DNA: TGCGCCAGCAGCGAACAGCTATACTCCTACGAGCAGTACTTC.

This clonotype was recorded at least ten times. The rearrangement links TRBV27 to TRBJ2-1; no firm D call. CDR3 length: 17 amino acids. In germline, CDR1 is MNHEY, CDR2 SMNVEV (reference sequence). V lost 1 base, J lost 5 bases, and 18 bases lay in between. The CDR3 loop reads CASSLLGIRLLDNEQFF. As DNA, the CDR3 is TGTGCCAGCAGTTTATTAGGGATTAGGCTCCTGGACAATGAGCAGTTCTTC.

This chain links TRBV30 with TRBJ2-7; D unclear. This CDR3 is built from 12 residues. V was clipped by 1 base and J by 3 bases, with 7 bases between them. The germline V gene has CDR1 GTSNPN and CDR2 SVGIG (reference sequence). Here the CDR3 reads CAWSAGFYEQYF. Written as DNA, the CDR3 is TGTGCCTGGAGTGCCGGTTTCTACGAGCAGTACTTC.

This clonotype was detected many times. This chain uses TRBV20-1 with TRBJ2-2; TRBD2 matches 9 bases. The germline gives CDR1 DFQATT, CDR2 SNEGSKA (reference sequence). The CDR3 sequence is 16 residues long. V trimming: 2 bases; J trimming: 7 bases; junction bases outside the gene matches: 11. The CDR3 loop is CSARYTLAGRNGELFF. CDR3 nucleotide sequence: TGCAGTGCTAGATATACGCTAGCGGGAAGGAACGGGGAGCTGTTTTTT.

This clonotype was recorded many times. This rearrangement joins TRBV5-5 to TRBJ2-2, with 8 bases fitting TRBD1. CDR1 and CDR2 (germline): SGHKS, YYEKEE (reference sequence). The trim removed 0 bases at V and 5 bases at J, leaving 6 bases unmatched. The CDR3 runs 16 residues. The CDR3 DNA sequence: TGTGCCAGCAGCTTGGATATCCAGGGGGCTACCGGGGAGCTGTTTTTT. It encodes CASSLDIQGATGELFF.

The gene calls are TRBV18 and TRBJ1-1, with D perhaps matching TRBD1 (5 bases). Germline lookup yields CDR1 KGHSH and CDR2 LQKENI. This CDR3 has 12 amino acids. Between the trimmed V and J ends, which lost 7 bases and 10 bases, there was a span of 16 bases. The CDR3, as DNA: TGTGCCAGCTGCTTAGAGGTGGGGGTAGCTTTCTTT. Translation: CASCLEVGVAFF. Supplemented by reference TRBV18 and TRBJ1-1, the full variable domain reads NAGVMQNPRHLVRRRGQEARLRCSPMKGHSHVYWYRQLPEEGLKFMVYLQKENIIDESGMPKERFSAEFPKEGPSILRIQQVVRGDSAAYFCASCLEVGVAFFGQGTRLTVV.

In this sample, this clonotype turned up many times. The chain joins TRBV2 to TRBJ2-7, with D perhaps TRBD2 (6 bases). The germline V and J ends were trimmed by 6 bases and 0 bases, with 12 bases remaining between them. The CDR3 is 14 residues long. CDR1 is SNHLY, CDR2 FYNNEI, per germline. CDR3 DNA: TGTGCCAGCAGCTTGGGCGGGAACTCCTACGAGCAGTACTTC. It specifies CASSLGGNSYEQYF.

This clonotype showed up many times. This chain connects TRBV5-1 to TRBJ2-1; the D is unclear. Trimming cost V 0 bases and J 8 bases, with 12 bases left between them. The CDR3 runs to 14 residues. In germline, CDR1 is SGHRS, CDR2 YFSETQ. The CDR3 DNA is TGCGCCAGCAGCTTGGCAGTGATAGTGGATGAGCAGTTCTTC. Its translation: CASSLAVIVDEQFF.

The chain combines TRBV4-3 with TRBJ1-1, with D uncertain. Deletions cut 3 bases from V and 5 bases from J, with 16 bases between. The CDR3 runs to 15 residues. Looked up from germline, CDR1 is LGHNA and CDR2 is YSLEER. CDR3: CASSQDSRGMTEAFF. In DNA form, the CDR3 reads TGCGCCAGCAGCCAGGATTCTCGGGGTATGACTGAAGCTTTCTTT.

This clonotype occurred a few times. The CDR3 spells CSARAAGTVLETQYF. The CDR3, as DNA: TGCAGTGCTAGGGCGGCAGGTACAGTCCTAGAGACCCAGTACTTC. The gene calls are TRBV20-1 and TRBJ2-5, with D unclear. CDR3 size: 15 residues. The germline V and J ends were trimmed by 3 bases and 4 bases, with 18 bases remaining between them. Germline assignment: CDR1 DFQATT and CDR2 SNEGSKA (reference sequence).

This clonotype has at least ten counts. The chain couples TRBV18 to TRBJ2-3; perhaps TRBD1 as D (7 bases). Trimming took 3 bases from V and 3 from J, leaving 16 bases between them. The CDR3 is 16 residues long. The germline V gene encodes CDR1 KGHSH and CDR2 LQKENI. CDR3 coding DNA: TGTGCCAGCTCACCCGGCCAGGGGGGAATTACAGATACGCAGTATTTT. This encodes CASSPGQGGITDTQYF.

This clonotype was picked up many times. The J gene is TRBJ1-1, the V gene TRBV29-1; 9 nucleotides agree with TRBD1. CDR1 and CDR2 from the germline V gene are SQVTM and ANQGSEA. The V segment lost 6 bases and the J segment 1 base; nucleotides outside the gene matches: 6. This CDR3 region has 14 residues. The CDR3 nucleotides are TGCAGCGTGGAGCAGGGACAGGGGAACACTGAAGCTTTCTTT. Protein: CSVEQGQGNTEAFF.

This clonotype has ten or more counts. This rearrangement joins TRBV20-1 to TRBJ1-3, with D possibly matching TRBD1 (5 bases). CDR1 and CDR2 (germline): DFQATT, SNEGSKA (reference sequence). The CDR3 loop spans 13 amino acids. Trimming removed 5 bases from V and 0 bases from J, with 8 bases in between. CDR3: CSARQRSGNTIYF. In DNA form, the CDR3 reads TGCAGTGCTCGACAGCGCTCTGGAAACACCATATATTTT.

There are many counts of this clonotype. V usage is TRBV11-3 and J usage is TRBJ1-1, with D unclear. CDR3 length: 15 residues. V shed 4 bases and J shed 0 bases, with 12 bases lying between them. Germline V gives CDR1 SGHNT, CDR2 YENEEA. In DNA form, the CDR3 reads TGTGCCAGCAGCTCCTGGGGAGGGATGAACACTGAAGCTTTCTTT. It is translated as CASSSWGGMNTEAFF.

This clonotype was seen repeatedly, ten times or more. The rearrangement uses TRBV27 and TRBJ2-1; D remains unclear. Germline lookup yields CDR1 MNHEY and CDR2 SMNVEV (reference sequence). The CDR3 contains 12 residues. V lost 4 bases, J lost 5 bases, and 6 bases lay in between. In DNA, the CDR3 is TGTGCCAGCAGTTCCCTGCACAATGAGCAGTTCTTC. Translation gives CASSSLHNEQFF.

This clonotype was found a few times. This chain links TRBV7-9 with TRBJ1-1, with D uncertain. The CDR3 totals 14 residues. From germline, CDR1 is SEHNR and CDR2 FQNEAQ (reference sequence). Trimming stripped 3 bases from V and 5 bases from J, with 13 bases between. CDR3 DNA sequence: TGTGCCAGCAGCTTTGACCCGGGCCGGACTGAAGCTTTCTTT. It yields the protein CASSFDPGRTEAFF.

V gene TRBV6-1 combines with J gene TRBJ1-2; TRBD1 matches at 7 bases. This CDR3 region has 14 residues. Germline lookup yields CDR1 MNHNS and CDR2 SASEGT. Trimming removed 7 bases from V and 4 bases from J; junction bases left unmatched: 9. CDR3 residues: CASTPTGDAYGYTF. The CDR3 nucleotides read TGTGCCAGCACCCCAACAGGGGATGCCTATGGCTACACCTTC.

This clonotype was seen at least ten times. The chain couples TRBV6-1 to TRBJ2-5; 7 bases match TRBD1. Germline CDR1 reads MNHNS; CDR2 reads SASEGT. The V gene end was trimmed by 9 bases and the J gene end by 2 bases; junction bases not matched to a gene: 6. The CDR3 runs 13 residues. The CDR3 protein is CASEKGQQETQYF. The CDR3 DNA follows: TGTGCCAGTGAGAAGGGACAGCAAGAGACCCAGTACTTC.

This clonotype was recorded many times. The CDR3 DNA follows: TGTGCCAGCAGTTTAGCGCAGTGGGGAGGTGGTCAGCCCCAGCATTTT. Translation: CASSLAQWGGGQPQHF. The J gene is TRBJ1-5, the V gene TRBV12-3 or TRBV12-4; no clear D gene. Trimming removed 0 bases from V and 6 bases from J, with 15 bases in between. This CDR3 region has 16 residues.

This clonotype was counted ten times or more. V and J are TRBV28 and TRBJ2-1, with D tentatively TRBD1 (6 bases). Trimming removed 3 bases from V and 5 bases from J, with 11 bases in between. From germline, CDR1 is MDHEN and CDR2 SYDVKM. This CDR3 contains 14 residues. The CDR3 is CASSFVDSHNEQFF. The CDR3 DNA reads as TGTGCCAGCAGTTTCGTGGACAGCCACAATGAGCAGTTCTTC.

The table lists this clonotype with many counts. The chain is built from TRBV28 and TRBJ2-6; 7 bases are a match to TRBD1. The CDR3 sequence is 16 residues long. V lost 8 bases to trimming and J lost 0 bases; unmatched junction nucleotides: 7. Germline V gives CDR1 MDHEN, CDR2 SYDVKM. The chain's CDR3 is CASGTALSSGANVLTF. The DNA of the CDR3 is TGTGCCAGCGGGACAGCCCTTAGCTCTGGGGCCAACGTCCTGACTTTC.

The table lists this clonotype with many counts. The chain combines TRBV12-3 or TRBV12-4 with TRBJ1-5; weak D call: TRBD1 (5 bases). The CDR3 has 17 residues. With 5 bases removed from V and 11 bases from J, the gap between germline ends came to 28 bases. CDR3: CASSDFTIGEDGGAQHF. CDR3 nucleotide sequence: TGTGCCAGCAGTGACTTCACAATAGGGGAGGATGGTGGGGCCCAGCATTTT.

CDR3 nucleotide sequence: TGTGCCAGTAGCCTCGGGGGGGGCTTACCCACCGGGGAGCTGTTTTTT. As protein: CASSLGGGLPTGELFF. The V and J genes are TRBV19 and TRBJ2-2, with 8 positions matching TRBD2. Germline CDR1 and CDR2: LNHDA and SQIVND (reference sequence). There are 16 residues in the CDR3. V shed 6 bases, J shed 4 bases, and the junction held 10 bases outside the gene matches.

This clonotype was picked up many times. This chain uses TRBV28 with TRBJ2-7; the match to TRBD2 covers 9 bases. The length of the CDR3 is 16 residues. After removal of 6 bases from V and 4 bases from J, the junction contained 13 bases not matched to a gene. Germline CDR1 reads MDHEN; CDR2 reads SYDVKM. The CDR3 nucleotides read TGTGCCAGCAGCCGAAGTCTAGCGGGATCTCATTACGAGCAGTACTTC. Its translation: CASSRSLAGSHYEQYF.

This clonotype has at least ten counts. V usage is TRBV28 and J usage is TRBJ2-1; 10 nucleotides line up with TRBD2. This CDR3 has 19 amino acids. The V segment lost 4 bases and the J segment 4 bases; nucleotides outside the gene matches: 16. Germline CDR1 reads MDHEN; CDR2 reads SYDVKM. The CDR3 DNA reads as TGTGCCAGCAGTTCCCCCGACCTCGTAGCGGGAGGTGGTTACAATGAGCAGTTCTTC. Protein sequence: CASSSPDLVAGGGYNEQFF.

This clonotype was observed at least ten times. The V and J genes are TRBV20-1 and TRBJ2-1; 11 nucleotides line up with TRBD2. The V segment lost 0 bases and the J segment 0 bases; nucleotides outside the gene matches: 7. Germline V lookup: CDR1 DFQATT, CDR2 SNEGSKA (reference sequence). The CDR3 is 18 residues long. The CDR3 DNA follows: TGCAGTGCTAGAGATCTACTAGCGGGAGACCCCTCCTACAATGAGCAGTTCTTC. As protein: CSARDLLAGDPSYNEQFF.

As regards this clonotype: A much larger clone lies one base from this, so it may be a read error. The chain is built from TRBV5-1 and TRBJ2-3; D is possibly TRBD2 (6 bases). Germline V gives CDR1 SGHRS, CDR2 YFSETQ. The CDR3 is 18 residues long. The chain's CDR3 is CASSPPAGRIFGPDAQYF. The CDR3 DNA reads TGCGCCAGCAGCCCCCCGGCGGGACGAATATTCGGACCAGATGCGCAGTATTTT.

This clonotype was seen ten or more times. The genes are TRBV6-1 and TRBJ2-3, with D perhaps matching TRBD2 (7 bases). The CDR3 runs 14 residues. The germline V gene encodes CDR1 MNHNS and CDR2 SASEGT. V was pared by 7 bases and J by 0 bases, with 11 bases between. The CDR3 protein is CASTEGGSTDTQYF. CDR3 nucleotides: TGTGCCAGCACGGAGGGGGGGAGCACAGATACGCAGTATTTT.

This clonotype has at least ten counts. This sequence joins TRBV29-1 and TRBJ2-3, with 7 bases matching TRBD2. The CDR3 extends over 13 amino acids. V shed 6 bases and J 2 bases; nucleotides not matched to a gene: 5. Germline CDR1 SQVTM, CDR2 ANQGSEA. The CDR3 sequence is CSVETSHTDTQYF. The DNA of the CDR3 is TGCAGCGTGGAGACTAGCCACACAGATACGCAGTATTTT.